This TCR beta chain was identified in a study of regulatory T cells in long-lasting Graves disease (dated by TCRdb to about 2021). Concerning the study at large: Persistent Graves' disease meant more than 5 years of antithyroid drug treatment with TSH receptor autoantibodies that stayed positive. Peripheral blood TCR sequencing and RNA sequencing compared persistent Graves' disease patients with newly diagnosed Graves' disease patients. The study was conducted in China and was registered as a clinical trial. A total of 35 or so samples were covered by TCR sequencing, comprising roughly 13 persistent and around 20 newly diagnosed Graves' disease patients. Antithyroid drugs had been taken for 8.5 to 11 years on average by persistent Graves' disease patients in the clinical cohort.

According to the germline V gene (reference sequence), CDR1 reads SGHAT and CDR2 reads FQDESV. The CDR3 holds 15 amino acids from the cysteine to the phenylalanine. This entry keeps only the CDR3 DNA: 45 bases, framed from base 1. V is cut by 1 base and J by 0 bases, and the space between the germline ends is 6 bases. What the time point label conveys for this sample: persistent/refractory GD, antithyroid drugs over 5 years with positive TRAb. For both TCR sequencing and RNA sequencing, RNA was extracted from PBMCs using TRIzol. The diagnosis of Graves' disease followed American Thyroid Association guidelines. Recruitment of patients was carried out at an endocrinology department in Xi'an, China. From each patient, about 9 milliliters of peripheral blood was collected into an EDTA anticoagulant tube. Ficoll Paque Plus density gradient separation was used to isolate PBMCs, and no further T cell sorting was performed. An Agilent 2100 Bioanalyzer and agarose gel were used to assess RNA quality, and a NanoDrop 2000 was used to measure RNA concentration.

Details on this clonotype: What this receptor recognizes is not known. No much larger clone exists at a distance of one base, and base qualities are not known.

General study outcomes and caveats: Because the primary lesion, thyroid tissue, could not be accessed, the study looked at peripheral blood alone. More public clonotypes were shared among persistent patients (under 3,000) than among newly diagnosed patients (roughly 1,000). TRBV28, TRBJ1-2 and TRBJ2-5 were preferentially used in persistent disease, while TRBV20-1 and TRBJ2-1 were favored in newly diagnosed disease. Sequencing and analysis were restricted to the TCR beta chain. Compared with newly diagnosed patients, persistent Graves' disease patients had lower TCR Shannon entropy and fewer highly expanded clones, which suggests clonal expansion. As a limitation, the authors acknowledged that the small sample size may reduce accuracy.

The library was built by means of multiplex PCR. The instrument was an Illumina HiSeq 4000. iRepertoire HTBI primers and Arm-PCR amplification of CDR3 regions were used to construct TCR beta libraries. Before sequencing, the PCR products went through gel purification. Processing in the source paper ran as follows. A total of roughly 65 TRBV and some 15 TRBJ segments were identified across samples and were used for gene usage analysis of CDR3 amino acid clonotypes. Filtered high-quality paired reads were merged into contigs using COPE and FqMerger. Contigs were aligned with BLAST to IMGT TRBV, TRBD and TRBJ reference genes, and CDR3 was defined per IMGT. Any clonotype with a frequency above 0.1% was counted as a highly expanded clone. Shannon entropy served as the measure of repertoire diversity, while the Gini coefficient captured V-J evenness. A clonotype found in more than one individual was treated as public. TCRdb's own reprocessing of the public reads used fastp at Q25 and MiXCR and kept productive beta chains. Every distinct CDR3 protein forms one entry, paired with its most common genes and DNA. These V and J calls rely on TCRdb rather than the paper's analysis. This sample holds a few hundred thousand distinct CDR3 sequences; about 20% were observed only once. Together, the top ten hold approximately 28% of the sample.

The chain uses TRBV11-1 and TRBJ2-2; no D gene is confidently identified. Sequenced here: peripheral blood mononuclear cells (PBMCs), sampled when the disease was refractory, from a patient treated with antithyroid drugs. The clonotype originates from a female donor with Graves disease. The bases are TGTGCCAGCAGCTTAGGAGTATCGAACACCGGGGAGCTGTTTTTT. Translated, it reads CASSLGVSNTGELFF.